The 12 T cell receptor beta chains listed next were all sequenced from one sample in a study of cytomegalovirus exposure and HLA in healthy donors. TCRdb's copy holds only in-frame clones and misses some; the assay was immunoSEQ multiplex PCR. The data contain fewer than 100,000 clones, roughly 90% of them seen just once; the ten biggest clones take up over 2%. Sequencing input: PBMCs. All receptors derive from a man in his thirties or forties in good health and CMV-seronegative.

This rearrangement joins TRBV19 to TRBJ2-7, with 8 positions matching TRBD1. Losses at the gene ends were 4 bases for V and 1 base for J; bases not matched to a gene: 3. The length of the CDR3 is 14 residues. CDR1 and CDR2 (germline): LNHDA, SQIVND (reference sequence). The CDR3 protein is CASSTGGVSYEQYF. CDR3 in DNA: TGTGCCAGTAGTACAGGGGGCGTTTCCTACGAGCAGTACTTC.

The V and J genes are TRBV4-1 and TRBJ2-3, with D perhaps matching TRBD1 (6 bases). V was trimmed by 1 base and J by 6 bases, leaving 20 bases between them. Germline values: CDR1 MGHRA, CDR2 YSYEKL. The CDR3 is 17 residues long. Written as DNA, the CDR3 is TGCGCCAGCAGCCAAGGTCTCAGGGGAAGCTGGGAGGATACGCAGTATTTT. This gives the protein CASSQGLRGSWEDTQYF.

The genes are TRBV19 and TRBJ1-1, with 9 bases lining up with TRBD1. Trimming took 8 bases from V and 3 from J; bases not matched to a gene: 7. Germline lookup yields CDR1 LNHDA and CDR2 SQIVND (reference sequence). This CDR3 is 14 amino acids long. The CDR3 DNA reads TGTGCCAGTGGTAAGGGACAGGGTTACACTGAAGCTTTCTTT. Its protein is CASGKGQGYTEAFF.

The chain combines TRBV7-9 with TRBJ2-3; D ambiguous. The CDR3 consists of 11 residues. The germline CDR1 and CDR2 sequences are SEHNR and FQNEAQ (reference sequence). Trimming stripped 5 bases from V and 3 bases from J, with 3 bases between. The CDR3 nucleotides are TGTGCCAGCAGCCGGACAGATACGCAGTATTTT. This gives the protein CASSRTDTQYF.

This chain uses TRBV20-1 with TRBJ2-7; possible D gene TRBD2, 6 bases. The germline V and J ends were trimmed by 7 bases and 6 bases, with 13 bases remaining between them. The CDR3 is made up of 11 amino acids. Germline-derived CDR1 and CDR2 are DFQATT and SNEGSKA (reference sequence). The CDR3 DNA reads as TGCAGTGTCCAGGGAGGAGGCGAGCAGTACTTC. It encodes CSVQGGGEQYF.

The V call is TRBV7-2, the J call TRBJ2-3; 10 bases match TRBD2. Germline lookup yields CDR1 SGHTA and CDR2 FQGNSA. V was pared by 5 bases and J by 1 base, with 3 bases of the junction left unmatched. There are 15 residues in the CDR3. The CDR3 is CASSELAGRTDTQYF. CDR3 coding DNA: TGTGCCAGCAGCGAACTAGCGGGGCGCACAGATACGCAGTATTTT.

The genes are TRBV7-9 and TRBJ1-1, with 7 bases lining up with TRBD1. Germline V gene lookup returns CDR1 SEHNR and CDR2 FQNEAQ (reference sequence). V gave up 8 bases and J gave up 0 bases; unmatched junction bases: 0. This CDR3 comprises 12 residues. Written as DNA, the CDR3 is TGTGCCAGCGGACAGGTGAACACTGAAGCTTTCTTT. Translation gives CASGQVNTEAFF.

The chain has TRBV15 and TRBJ1-4; perhaps TRBD1 as D (5 bases). CDR3 length equals 13 residues. Germline CDR1 and CDR2: LNHNV and YYDKDF (reference sequence). Trimming left V 3 bases short and J 14 bases short, with 16 bases between. CDR3 in amino acids: CATSSASNSGLFF. CDR3 nucleotides: TGTGCCACCAGCAGCGCCTCTAATTCAGGGCTGTTTTTT.

V and J are TRBV6-5 and TRBJ2-7, with TRBD1 identical over 7 bases. Germline CDR1 and CDR2: MNHEY and SVGAGI. V shed 5 bases, J shed 2 bases, and the junction held 6 bases outside the gene matches. The CDR3 sequence is 14 residues long. In nucleotides, the CDR3 is TGTGCCAGCAGTCCTTGGACAGGAGCCTACGAGCAGTACTTC. Protein sequence: CASSPWTGAYEQYF.

This clone was seen more than once but under ten times. The chain combines TRBV6-5 with TRBJ1-4, with no clear D. Trimming took 4 bases from V and 7 from J, leaving 19 bases between them. Germline CDR1 is MNHEY and CDR2 is SVGAGI. The CDR3 length is 16 residues. DNA for the CDR3: TGTGCCAGCAGTTCCAGGTTCGGCCTCAGAATTGAAAAACTGTTTTTT. This codes for CASSSRFGLRIEKLFF.

The chain carries TRBV6-5 and TRBJ2-7; 10 nucleotides match TRBD1. The CDR3 consists of 15 residues. J gave up 7 bases and V 5 bases, and 11 bases lay outside the gene matches. Per germline, CDR1 MNHEY and CDR2 SVGAGI. CDR3 DNA sequence: TGTGCCAGCAGTACAACCGGGACAGGGGTTGGTGAGCAGTACTTC. This gives the protein CASSTTGTGVGEQYF.

The CDR3, as DNA: TGTGCCAGCAGCTTAGGCGGGACGGTGTACAATGAGCAGTTCTTC. This gives the protein CASSLGGTVYNEQFF. This chain joins TRBV7-9 and TRBJ2-1; D possibly corresponds to TRBD2 (6 bases). CDR3 length equals 15 residues. Trimming took off 1 base at V and 4 bases at J, with 11 bases between the two ends. Per germline, CDR1 SEHNR and CDR2 FQNEAQ (reference sequence).